Below, one T cell receptor beta chain is given with its context. Its antigen remains unknown. This CDR3 spans 15 amino acids. The ends were cut back, 4 bases at V and 0 bases at J, with 11 bases in the middle. Germline V gives CDR1 SGHDT, CDR2 YYEEEE. The entry originates in a study of cytomegalovirus exposure and HLA in healthy donors. Study findings and constraints: Later on, an analysis found that several of the most significant clusters appeared to be linked to common viral pathogens, which included parvovirus B19. Across donors, most TCRs were seen rarely, yet some public ones were widespread.

Both 60 Vbeta primers and 13 Jbeta primers went into the PCR. Source study methods: An analysis performed later counted 60 million to 90 million unique TCR beta chains (around 10 million of them shared). Measured with immunoSEQ multiplex PCR; TCRdb has only the in-frame clones, and not every one. V, J and clone size are taken as reported in that table, and D and trimming were inferred from the DNA itself. The sample lists roughly 130,000 clones, about four fifths occurring once. The donors gave bone marrow, and they were healthy. This TCR came from a man aged 18 to 29 in good health and CMV-seronegative. The sequenced sample was PBMCs. The chain combines TRBV5-6 with TRBJ2-4; tentatively, D is TRBD1 (5 bases). DNA for the CDR3: TGTGCCAGCAGCCTATATGGGGCAGCCAAAAACATTCAGTACTTC. Protein: CASSLYGAAKNIQYF.